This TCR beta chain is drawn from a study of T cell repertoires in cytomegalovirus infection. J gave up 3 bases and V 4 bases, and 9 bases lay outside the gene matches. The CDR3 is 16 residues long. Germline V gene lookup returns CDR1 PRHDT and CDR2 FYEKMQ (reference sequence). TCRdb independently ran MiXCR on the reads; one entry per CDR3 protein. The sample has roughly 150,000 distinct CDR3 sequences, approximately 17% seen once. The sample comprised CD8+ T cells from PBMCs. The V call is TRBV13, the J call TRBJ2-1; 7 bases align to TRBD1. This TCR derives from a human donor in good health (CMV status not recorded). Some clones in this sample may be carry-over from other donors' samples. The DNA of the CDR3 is TGTGCCAGCAGCTCGACCGACAGGGCGATCTACAATGAGCAGTTCTTC. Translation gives CASSSTDRAIYNEQFF.